This T cell receptor (beta chain) was sequenced in a study of cytomegalovirus exposure and HLA in healthy donors. TCRdb's table, derived via immunoSEQ multiplex PCR, lists solely in-frame clones and lacks some. The table lists 50,000 to 65,000 clones, 95% of them singletons. The CDR3 length is 19 residues. V was shortened by 2 bases and J by 0 bases, with 20 bases between the two germline ends. Germline V gene lookup returns CDR1 KGHSH and CDR2 LQKENI. The specimen sequenced was PBMCs. V usage is TRBV18 and J usage is TRBJ2-1, with D perhaps TRBD2 (6 bases). This sequence was found in a young woman in good health and CMV-seropositive. The CDR3 protein is CASSPTIGGAGSSYNEQFF. The CDR3 DNA is TGTGCCAGCTCACCAACGATAGGCGGGGCGGGGAGCTCCTACAATGAGCAGTTCTTC.